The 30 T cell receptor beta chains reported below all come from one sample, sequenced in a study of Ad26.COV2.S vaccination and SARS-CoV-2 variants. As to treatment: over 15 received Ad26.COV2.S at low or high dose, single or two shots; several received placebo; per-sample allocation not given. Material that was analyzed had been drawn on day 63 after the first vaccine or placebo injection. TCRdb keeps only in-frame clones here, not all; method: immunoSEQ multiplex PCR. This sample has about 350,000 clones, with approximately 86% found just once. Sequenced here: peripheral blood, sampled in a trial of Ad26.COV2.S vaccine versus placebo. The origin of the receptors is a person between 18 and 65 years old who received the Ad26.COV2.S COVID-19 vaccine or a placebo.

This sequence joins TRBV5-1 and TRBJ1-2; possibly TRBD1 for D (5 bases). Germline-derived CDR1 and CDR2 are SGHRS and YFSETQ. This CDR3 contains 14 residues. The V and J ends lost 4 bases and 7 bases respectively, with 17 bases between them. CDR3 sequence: CASSVPGGLGGYTF. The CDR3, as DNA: TGCGCCAGCAGCGTCCCGGGGGGTTTAGGTGGCTACACCTTC. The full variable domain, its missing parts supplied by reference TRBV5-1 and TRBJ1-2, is KAGVTQTPRYLIKTRGQQVTLSCSPISGHRSVSWYQQTPGQGLQFLFEYFSETQRNKGNFPGRFSGRQFSNSRSEMNVSTLELGDSALYLCASSVPGGLGGYTFGSGTRLTVV.

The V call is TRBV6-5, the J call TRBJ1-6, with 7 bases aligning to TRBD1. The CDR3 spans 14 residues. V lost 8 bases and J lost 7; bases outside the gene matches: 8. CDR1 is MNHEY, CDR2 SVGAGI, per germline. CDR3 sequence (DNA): TGTGCCAGCCTAAGACAGGGAGGGAATTCACCCCTCCACTTT. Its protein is CASLRQGGNSPLHF.

The CDR3 region is CASRGTANTGELFF. The CDR3 region has the DNA TGCGCCAGCAGGGGGACTGCGAACACCGGGGAGCTGTTTTTT. This chain connects TRBV10-1 to TRBJ2-2; weak D call: TRBD2 (6 bases). Germline loops: CDR1 WNHNN, CDR2 SYGVQD (reference sequence). V was clipped by 6 bases and J by 0 bases, with 8 bases between them. The CDR3 spans 14 residues.

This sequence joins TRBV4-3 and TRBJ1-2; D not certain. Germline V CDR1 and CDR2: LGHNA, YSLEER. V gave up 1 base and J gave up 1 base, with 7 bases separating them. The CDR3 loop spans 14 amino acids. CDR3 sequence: CASSQVNLNYGYTF. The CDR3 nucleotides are TGCGCCAGCAGCCAAGTCAACCTTAACTATGGCTACACCTTC.

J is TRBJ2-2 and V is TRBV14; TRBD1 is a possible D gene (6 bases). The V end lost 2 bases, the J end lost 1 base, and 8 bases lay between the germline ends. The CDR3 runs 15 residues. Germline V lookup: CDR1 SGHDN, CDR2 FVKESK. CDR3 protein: CASSQTGRNTGELFF. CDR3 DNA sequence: TGTGCCAGCAGCCAAACAGGGAGGAACACCGGGGAGCTGTTTTTT.

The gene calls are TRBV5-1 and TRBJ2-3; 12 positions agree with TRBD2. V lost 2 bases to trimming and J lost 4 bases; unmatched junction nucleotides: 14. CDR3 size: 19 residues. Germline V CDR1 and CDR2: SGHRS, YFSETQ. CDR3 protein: CASSFFFRTSGRRSDTQYF. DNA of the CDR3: TGCGCCAGCAGCTTTTTTTTTCGAACTAGCGGGAGGAGGTCAGATACGCAGTATTTT. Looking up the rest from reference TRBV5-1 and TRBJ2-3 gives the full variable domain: KAGVTQTPRYLIKTRGQQVTLSCSPISGHRSVSWYQQTPGQGLQFLFEYFSETQRNKGNFPGRFSGRQFSNSRSEMNVSTLELGDSALYLCASSFFFRTSGRRSDTQYFGPGTRLTVL.

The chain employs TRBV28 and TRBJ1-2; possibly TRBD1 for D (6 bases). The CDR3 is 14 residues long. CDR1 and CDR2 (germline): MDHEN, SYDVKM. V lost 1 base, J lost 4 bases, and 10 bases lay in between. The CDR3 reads CASSLSTGIYGYTF. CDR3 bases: TGTGCCAGCAGTTTATCGACAGGCATCTATGGCTACACCTTC.

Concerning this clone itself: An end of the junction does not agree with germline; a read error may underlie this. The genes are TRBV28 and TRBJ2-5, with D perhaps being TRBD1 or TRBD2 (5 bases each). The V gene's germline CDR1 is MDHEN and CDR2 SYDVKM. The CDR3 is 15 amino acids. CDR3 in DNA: TGTGCCAGCAGGGGAACCGGGACGGCTTTAGAGGCCCAGTACTTC. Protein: CASRGTGTALEAQYF.

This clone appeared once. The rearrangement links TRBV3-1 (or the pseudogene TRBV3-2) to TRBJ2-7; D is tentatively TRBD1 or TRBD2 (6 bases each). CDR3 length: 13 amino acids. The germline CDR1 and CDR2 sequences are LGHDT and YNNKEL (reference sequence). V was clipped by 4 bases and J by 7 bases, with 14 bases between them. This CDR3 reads CASSRREGGEQYF. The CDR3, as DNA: TGTGCCAGCAGCCGGCGGGAAGGGGGAGAGCAGTACTTC.

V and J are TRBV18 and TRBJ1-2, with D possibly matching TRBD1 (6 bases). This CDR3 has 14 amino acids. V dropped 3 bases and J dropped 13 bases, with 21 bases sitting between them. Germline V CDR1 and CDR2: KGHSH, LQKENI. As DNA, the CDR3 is TGTGCCAGCTCACCCACAGGGTATCCCGGCAAAGTCACCTTC. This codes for CASSPTGYPGKVTF.

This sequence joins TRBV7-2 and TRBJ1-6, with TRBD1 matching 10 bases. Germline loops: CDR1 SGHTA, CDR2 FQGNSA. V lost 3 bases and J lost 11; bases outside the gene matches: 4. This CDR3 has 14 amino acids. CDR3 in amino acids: CASSLGQGQTPLHF. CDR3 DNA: TGTGCCAGCAGCTTGGGACAGGGGCAGACACCCCTCCACTTT.

CDR3 DNA: TGTGCCTGGAGTCAAATTGACAGGGTTGGCGAAAAACTGTTTTTT. Its translation is CAWSQIDRVGEKLFF. The rearrangement joins TRBV30 to TRBJ1-4; the match to TRBD1 covers 7 bases. Germline values: CDR1 GTSNPN, CDR2 SVGIG (reference sequence). V was clipped by 2 bases and J by 8 bases; unmatched bases: 11. There are 15 residues in the CDR3.

The CDR3 coding sequence is TGCGCCAGCAGCCCAGGGGACAGGGTTGGCTACACCTTC. It translates to CASSPGDRVGYTF. The chain employs TRBV5-1 and TRBJ1-2; 9 bases fit TRBD1. This CDR3 contains 13 residues. The germline V gene encodes CDR1 SGHRS and CDR2 YFSETQ. J lost 7 bases, V lost 4 bases, and 5 bases had no gene match.

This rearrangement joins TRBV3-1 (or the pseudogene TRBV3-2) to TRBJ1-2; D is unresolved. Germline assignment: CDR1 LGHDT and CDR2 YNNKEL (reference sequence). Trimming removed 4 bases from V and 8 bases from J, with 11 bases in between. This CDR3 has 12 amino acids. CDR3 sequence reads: CASSRLDGGYTF. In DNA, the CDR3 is TGTGCCAGCAGCCGATTGGACGGGGGCTACACCTTC.

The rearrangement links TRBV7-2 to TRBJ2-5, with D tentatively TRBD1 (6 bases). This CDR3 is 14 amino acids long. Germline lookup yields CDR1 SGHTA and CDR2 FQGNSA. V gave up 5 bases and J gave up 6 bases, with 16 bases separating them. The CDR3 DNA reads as TGTGCCAGCAGCAGAAGAGGGGGTAGGCAGACCCAGTACTTC. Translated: CASSRRGGRQTQYF.

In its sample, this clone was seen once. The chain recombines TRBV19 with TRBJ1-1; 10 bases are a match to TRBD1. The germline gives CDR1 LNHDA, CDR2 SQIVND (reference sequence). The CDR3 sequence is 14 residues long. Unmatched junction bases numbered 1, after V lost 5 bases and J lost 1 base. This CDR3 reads CASSWDRGNTEAFF. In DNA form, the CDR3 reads TGTGCCAGTAGTTGGGACAGGGGGAACACTGAAGCTTTCTTT.

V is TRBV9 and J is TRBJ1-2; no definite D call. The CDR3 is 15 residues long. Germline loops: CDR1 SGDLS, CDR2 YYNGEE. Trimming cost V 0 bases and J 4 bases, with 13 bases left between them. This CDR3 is CASSVVGELSYGYTF. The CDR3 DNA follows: TGTGCCAGCAGCGTAGTCGGGGAACTGAGCTATGGCTACACCTTC. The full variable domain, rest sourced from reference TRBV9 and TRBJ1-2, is DSGVTQTPKHLITATGQRVTLRCSPRSGDLSVYWYQQSLDQGLQFLIQYYNGEERAKGNILERFSAQQFPDLHSELNLSSLELGDSALYFCASSVVGELSYGYTFGSGTRLTVV.

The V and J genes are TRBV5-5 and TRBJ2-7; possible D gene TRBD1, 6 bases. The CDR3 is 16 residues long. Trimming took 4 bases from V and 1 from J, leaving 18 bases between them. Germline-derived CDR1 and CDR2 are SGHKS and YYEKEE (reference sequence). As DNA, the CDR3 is TGTGCCAGCAGCCCACAAGGGTCAGGGGTTTCCTACGAGCAGTACTTC. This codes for CASSPQGSGVSYEQYF.

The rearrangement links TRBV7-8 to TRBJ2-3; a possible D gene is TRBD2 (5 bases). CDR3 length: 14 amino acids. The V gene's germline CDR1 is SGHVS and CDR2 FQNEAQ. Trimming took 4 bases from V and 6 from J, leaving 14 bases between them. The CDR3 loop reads CASSSTRGLDTQYF. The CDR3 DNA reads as TGTGCCAGCAGCTCCACTAGAGGGTTGGATACGCAGTATTTT.

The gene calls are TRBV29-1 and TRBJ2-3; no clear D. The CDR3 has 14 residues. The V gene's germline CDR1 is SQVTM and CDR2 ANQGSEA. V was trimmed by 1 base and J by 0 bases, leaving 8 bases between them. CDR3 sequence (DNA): TGCAGCGTTGAAGGTTATTCGAGCACAGATACGCAGTATTTT. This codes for CSVEGYSSTDTQYF.

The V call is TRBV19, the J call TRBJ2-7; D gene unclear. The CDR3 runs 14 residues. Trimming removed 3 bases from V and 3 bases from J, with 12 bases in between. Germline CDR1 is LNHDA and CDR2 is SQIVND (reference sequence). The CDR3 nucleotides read TGTGCCAGTAGTATCCGGGCGCAAGGCTACGAGCAGTACTTC. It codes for CASSIRAQGYEQYF.

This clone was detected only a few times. The CDR3 nucleotides are TGTGCCAGCAGTGTCCAGCAGATCTCCTACGAGCAGTACTTC. It specifies CASSVQQISYEQYF. This chain uses TRBV28 with TRBJ2-7; D gene ambiguous. Germline loops: CDR1 MDHEN, CDR2 SYDVKM. With 5 bases removed from V and 0 bases from J, the gap between germline ends came to 11 bases. CDR3 length: 14 amino acids.

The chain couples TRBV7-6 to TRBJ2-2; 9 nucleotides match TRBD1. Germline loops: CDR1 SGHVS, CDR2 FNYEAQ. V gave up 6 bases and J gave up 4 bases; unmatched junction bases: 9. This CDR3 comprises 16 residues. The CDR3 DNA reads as TGTGCCAGCAGGGCTACCGGGGGACAGGGCACCGGGGAGCTGTTTTTT. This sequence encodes CASRATGGQGTGELFF.

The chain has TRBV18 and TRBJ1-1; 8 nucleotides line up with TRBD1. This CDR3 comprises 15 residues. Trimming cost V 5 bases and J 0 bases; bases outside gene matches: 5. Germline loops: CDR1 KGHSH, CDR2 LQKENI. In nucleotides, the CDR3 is TGTGCCAGCTCATCGACAGGGGCCATGAACACTGAAGCTTTCTTT. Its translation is CASSSTGAMNTEAFF.

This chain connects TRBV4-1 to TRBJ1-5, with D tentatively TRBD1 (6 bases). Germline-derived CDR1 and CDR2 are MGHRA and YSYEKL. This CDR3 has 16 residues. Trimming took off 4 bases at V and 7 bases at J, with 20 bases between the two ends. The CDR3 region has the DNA TGCGCCAGCAGCCGAGAGTTCGGGGGCTCGAAACAGCCCCAGCATTTT. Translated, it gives CASSREFGGSKQPQHF.

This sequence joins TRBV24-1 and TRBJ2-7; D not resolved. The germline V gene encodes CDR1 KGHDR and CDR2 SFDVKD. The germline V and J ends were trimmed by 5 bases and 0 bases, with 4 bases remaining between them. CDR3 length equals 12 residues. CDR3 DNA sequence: TGTGCCACCAGTGGCCCCTCCTACGAGCAGTACTTC. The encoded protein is CATSGPSYEQYF.

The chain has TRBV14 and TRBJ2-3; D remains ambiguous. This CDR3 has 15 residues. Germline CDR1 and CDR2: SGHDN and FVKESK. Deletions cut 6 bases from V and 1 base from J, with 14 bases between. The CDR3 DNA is TGTGCCAGCAGTCAGACGGGTTTCGGCACAGATACGCAGTATTTT. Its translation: CASSQTGFGTDTQYF.

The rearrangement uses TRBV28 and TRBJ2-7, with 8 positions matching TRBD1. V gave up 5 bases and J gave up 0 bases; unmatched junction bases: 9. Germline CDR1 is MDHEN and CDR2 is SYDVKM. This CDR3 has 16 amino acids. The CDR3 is CASSIPTGTGSYEQYF. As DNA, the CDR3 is TGTGCCAGCAGTATCCCAACCGGGACAGGCTCCTACGAGCAGTACTTC.

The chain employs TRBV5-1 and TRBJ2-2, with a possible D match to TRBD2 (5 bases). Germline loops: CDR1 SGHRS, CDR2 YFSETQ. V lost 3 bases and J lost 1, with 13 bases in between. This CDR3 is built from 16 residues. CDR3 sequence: CASSSSPAGNTGELFF. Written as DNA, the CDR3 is TGCGCCAGCAGCTCCTCTCCGGCGGGGAACACCGGGGAGCTGTTTTTT.

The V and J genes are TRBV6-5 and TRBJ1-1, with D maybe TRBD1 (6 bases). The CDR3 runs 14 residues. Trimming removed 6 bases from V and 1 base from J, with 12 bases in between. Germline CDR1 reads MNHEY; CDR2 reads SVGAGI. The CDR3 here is CASSQGQPNTEAFF. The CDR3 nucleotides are TGTGCCAGCAGCCAGGGACAACCGAACACTGAAGCTTTCTTT.